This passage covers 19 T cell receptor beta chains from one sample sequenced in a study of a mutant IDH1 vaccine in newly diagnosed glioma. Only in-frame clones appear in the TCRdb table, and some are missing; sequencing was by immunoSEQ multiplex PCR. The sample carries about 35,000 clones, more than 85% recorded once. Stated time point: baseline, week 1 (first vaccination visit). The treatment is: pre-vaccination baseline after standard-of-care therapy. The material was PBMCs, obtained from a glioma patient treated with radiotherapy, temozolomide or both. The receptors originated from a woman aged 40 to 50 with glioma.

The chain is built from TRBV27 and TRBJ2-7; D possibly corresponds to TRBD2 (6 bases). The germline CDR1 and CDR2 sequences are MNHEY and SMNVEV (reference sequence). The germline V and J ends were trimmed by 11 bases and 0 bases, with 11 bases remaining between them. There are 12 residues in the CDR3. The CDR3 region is CACPGSSYEQYF. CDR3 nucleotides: TGTGCCTGCCCCGGGAGCTCCTACGAGCAGTACTTC.

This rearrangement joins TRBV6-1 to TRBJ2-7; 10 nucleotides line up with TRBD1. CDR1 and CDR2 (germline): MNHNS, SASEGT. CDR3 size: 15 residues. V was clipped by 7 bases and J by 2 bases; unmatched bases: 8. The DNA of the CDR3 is TGTGCCAGCAACCGGGACAGGGGAGGACCCTACGAGCAGTACTTC. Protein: CASNRDRGGPYEQYF.

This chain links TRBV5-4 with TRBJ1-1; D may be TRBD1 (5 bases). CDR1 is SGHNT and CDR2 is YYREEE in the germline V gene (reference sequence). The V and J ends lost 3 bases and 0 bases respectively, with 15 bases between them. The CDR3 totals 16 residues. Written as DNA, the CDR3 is TGTGCCAGCAGCTCCATGGGACGGTTCATGAACACTGAAGCTTTCTTT. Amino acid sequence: CASSSMGRFMNTEAFF. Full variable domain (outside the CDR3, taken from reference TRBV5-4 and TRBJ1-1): ETGVTQSPTHLIKTRGQQVTLRCSSQSGHNTVSWYQQALGQGPQFIFQYYREEENGRGNFPPRFSGLQFPNYSSELNVNALELDDSALYLCASSSMGRFMNTEAFFGQGTRLTVV.

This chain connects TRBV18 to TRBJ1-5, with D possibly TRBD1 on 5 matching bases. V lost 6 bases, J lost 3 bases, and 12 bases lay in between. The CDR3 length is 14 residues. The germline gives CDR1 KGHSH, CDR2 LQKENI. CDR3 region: CASSSGFSNQPQHF. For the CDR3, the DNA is TGTGCCAGCTCGTCAGGGTTTTCCAATCAGCCCCAGCATTTT.

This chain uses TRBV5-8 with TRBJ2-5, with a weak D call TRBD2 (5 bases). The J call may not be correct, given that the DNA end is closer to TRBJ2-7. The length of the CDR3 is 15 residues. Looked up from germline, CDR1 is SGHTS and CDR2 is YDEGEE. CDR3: CASSFLLASSYEQYF. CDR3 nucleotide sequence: TGTGCCAGCAGCTTCTTGCTAGCCAGCTCCTACGAGCAGTACTTC.

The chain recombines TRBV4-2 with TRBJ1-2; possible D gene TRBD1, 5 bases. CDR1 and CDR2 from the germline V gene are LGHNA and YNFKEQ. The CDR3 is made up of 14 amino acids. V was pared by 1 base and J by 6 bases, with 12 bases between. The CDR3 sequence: CASSQGREGDGYTF. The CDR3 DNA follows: TGTGCCAGCAGCCAAGGTCGTGAAGGGGATGGCTACACCTTC.

CDR3 nucleotides: TGTGCCAGGAATATTAACCCGACAGAGAACACTGAAGCTTTCTTT. It encodes CARNINPTENTEAFF. This rearrangement joins TRBV2 to TRBJ1-1, with D maybe TRBD1 (5 bases). In germline, CDR1 is SNHLY, CDR2 FYNNEI. The CDR3 totals 15 residues. V lost 9 bases to trimming and J lost 1 base, with 18 bases between them.

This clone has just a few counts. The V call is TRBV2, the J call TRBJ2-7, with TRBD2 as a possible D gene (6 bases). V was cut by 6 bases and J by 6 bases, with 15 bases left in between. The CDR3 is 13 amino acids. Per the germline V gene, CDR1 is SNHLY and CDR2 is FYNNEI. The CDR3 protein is CASRDTSSGEQYF. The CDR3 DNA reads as TGTGCCAGCAGGGACACTAGCTCCGGCGAGCAGTACTTC.

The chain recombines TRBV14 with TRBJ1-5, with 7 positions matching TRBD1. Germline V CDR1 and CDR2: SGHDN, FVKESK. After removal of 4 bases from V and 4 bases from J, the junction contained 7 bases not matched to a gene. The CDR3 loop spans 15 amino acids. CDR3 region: CASSRWDSPNQPQHF. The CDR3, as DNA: TGTGCCAGCAGCCGATGGGACAGCCCGAATCAGCCCCAGCATTTT.

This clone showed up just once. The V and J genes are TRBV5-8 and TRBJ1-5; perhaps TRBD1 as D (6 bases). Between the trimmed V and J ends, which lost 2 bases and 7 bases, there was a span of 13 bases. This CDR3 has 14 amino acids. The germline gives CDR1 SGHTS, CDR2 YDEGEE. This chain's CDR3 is CASSFFQGMQPQHF. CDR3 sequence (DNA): TGTGCCAGCAGCTTCTTCCAGGGGATGCAGCCCCAGCATTTT. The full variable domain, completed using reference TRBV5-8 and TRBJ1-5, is EAGVTQSPTHLIKTRGQQATLRCSPISGHTSVYWYQQALGLGLQFLLWYDEGEERNRGNFPPRFSGRQFPNYSSELNVNALELEDSALYLCASSFFQGMQPQHFGDGTRLSIL.

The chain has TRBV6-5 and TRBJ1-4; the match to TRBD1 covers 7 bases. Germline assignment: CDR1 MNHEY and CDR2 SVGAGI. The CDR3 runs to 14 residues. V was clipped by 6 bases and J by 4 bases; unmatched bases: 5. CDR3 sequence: CASSDGTVNEKLFF. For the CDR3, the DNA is TGTGCCAGCAGCGACGGGACAGTTAATGAAAAACTGTTTTTT.

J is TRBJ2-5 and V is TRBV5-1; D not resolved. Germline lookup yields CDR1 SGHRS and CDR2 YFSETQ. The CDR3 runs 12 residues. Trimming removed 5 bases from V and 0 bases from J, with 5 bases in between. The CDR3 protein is CASRGYQETQYF. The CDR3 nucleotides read TGCGCCAGCAGAGGGTACCAAGAGACCCAGTACTTC. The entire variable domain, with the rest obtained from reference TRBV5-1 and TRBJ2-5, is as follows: KAGVTQTPRYLIKTRGQQVTLSCSPISGHRSVSWYQQTPGQGLQFLFEYFSETQRNKGNFPGRFSGRQFSNSRSEMNVSTLELGDSALYLCASRGYQETQYFGPGTRLLVL.

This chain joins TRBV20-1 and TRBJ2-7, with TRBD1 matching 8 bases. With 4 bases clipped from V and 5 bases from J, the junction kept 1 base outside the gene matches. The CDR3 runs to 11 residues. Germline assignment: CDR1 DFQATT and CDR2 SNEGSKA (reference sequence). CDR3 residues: CSATTGDEQYF. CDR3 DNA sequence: TGCAGTGCTACGACAGGGGACGAGCAGTACTTC.

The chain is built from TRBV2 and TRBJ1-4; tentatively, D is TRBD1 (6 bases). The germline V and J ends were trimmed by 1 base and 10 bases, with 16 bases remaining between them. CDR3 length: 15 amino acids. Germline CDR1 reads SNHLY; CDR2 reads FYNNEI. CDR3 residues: CASSEVGPGVGKLFF. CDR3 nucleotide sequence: TGTGCCAGCAGTGAAGTGGGGCCAGGGGTAGGAAAACTGTTTTTT.

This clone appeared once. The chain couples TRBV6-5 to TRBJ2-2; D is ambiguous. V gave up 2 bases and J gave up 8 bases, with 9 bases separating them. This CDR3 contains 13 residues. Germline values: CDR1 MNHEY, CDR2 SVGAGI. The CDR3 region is CASSYVFGGELFF. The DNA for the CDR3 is TGTGCCAGCAGTTACGTCTTTGGGGGGGAGCTGTTTTTT.

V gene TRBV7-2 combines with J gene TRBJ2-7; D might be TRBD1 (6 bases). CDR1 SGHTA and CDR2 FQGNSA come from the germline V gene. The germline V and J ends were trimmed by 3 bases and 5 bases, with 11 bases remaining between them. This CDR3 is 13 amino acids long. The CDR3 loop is CASSFQGYNEQYF. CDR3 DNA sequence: TGTGCCAGCAGCTTCCAGGGGTACAACGAGCAGTACTTC.

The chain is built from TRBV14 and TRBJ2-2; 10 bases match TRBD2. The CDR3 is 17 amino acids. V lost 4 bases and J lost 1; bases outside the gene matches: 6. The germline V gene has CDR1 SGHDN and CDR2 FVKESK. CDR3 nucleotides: TGTGCCAGCAGCCTAGCCCGGACTAGCGGGAACACCGGGGAGCTGTTTTTT. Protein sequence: CASSLARTSGNTGELFF. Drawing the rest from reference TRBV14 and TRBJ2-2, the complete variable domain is EAGVTQFPSHSVIEKGQTVTLRCDPISGHDNLYWYRRVMGKEIKFLLHFVKESKQDESGMPNNRFLAERTGGTYSTLKVQPAELEDSGVYFCASSLARTSGNTGELFFGEGSRLTVL.

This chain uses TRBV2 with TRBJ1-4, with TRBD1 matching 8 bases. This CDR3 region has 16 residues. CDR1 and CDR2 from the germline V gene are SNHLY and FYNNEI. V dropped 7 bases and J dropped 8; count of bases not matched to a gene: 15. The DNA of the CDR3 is TGTGCCAGCACCACCCGGGGGGACAGGTTGGGGGAAAAACTGTTTTTT. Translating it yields CASTTRGDRLGEKLFF.

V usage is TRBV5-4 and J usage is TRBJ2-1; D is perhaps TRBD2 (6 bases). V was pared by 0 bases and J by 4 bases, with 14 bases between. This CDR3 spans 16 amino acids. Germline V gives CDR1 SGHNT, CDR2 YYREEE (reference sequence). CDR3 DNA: TGTGCCAGCAGCTTGGAGGGCGGGGCAGGGTACAATGAGCAGTTCTTC. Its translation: CASSLEGGAGYNEQFF.